A single sample is the source of the 28 T cell receptor beta chains below, sequenced in a study of cytomegalovirus exposure and HLA in healthy donors. Primers for the PCR totalled 60 Vbeta and 13 Jbeta. Clones were sequenced by immunoSEQ multiplex PCR, and TCRdb holds only the in-frame ones, with some missing. Here the sample spans some 80,000 clones, 10% being singletons. Sample: PBMCs. The receptors shown here come from a man aged 60 to 75 in good health and CMV-seropositive.

V gene TRBV4-2 combines with J gene TRBJ2-1; 10 positions agree with TRBD2. The CDR3 runs to 17 residues. CDR1 is LGHNA, CDR2 YNFKEQ, per germline. V lost 0 bases and J lost 7; bases outside the gene matches: 9. The DNA of the CDR3 is TGTGCCAGCAGCCAAGATGGGAGCGGGGGGGGCCCTAATGAGCAGTTCTTC. Translation: CASSQDGSGGGPNEQFF.

This clone was counted once. The chain has TRBV11-2 and TRBJ1-4; tentative D call: TRBD1 (5 bases). The V and J ends lost 5 bases and 5 bases respectively, with 12 bases between them. The CDR3 runs 14 residues. From germline, CDR1 is SGHAT and CDR2 FQNNGV. As DNA, the CDR3 is TGTGCCAGCAGCCGACGGCGGGGGAATGAAAAACTGTTTTTT. Protein: CASSRRRGNEKLFF.

This clone has a handful of counts. The chain carries TRBV7-2 and TRBJ2-7; no reliable D call. The V end lost 3 bases, the J end lost 5 bases, and 8 bases lay between the germline ends. CDR1 is SGHTA and CDR2 is FQGNSA in the germline V gene. The CDR3 covers 12 residues. Here the CDR3 reads CASSFSSNEQYF. CDR3 in DNA: TGTGCCAGCAGCTTCAGTAGCAACGAGCAGTACTTC.

The chain recombines TRBV11-3 with TRBJ2-3; 8 bases line up with TRBD2. Germline V gives CDR1 SGHNT, CDR2 YENEEA. This CDR3 comprises 16 residues. J gave up 3 bases and V 4 bases, and 9 bases lay outside the gene matches. CDR3 in DNA: TGTGCCAGCAGCTCCCGGGGTAGCGGGGTTACAGATACGCAGTATTTT. Protein sequence: CASSSRGSGVTDTQYF.

The chain uses TRBV5-1 and TRBJ2-7, with a possible D match to TRBD2 (6 bases). CDR3 size: 15 residues. Germline V gives CDR1 SGHRS, CDR2 YFSETQ. V was pared by 0 bases and J by 6 bases, with 16 bases between. CDR3 bases: TGCGCCAGCAGCTTGGGGTTTGGGGACTCTTCCGAGCAGTACTTC. It encodes CASSLGFGDSSEQYF.

Only a few counts were recorded for this clone. DNA for the CDR3: TGTGCCAGTAGTATATTCCCCTGGAGGGGCGGGGGTCAGCCCCAGCATTTT. This gives the protein CASSIFPWRGGGQPQHF. The rearrangement uses TRBV19 and TRBJ1-5; tentatively, D is TRBD1 (5 bases). The CDR3 sequence is 17 residues long. Per the germline V gene, CDR1 is LNHDA and CDR2 is SQIVND (reference sequence). Deletions cut 2 bases from V and 6 bases from J, with 20 bases between. Drawing the rest from reference TRBV19 and TRBJ1-5, the complete variable domain is DGGITQSPKYLFRKEGQNVTLSCEQNLNHDAMYWYRQDPGQGLRLIYYSQIVNDFQKGDIAEGYSVSREKKESFPLTVTSAQKNPTAFYLCASSIFPWRGGGQPQHFGDGTRLSIL.

This clone has just a few counts. This sequence joins TRBV5-1 and TRBJ2-3; 13 positions match TRBD2. Germline assignment: CDR1 SGHRS and CDR2 YFSETQ. The junction had 5 bases not matched to a gene; V was cut back by 5 bases and J by 2 bases. This CDR3 is 16 amino acids long. CDR3 sequence: CASRGGTSGNTDTQYF. CDR3 DNA sequence: TGCGCCAGCAGGGGGGGGACTAGCGGGAACACAGATACGCAGTATTTT.

V usage is TRBV6-1 and J usage is TRBJ2-3; tentatively, D is TRBD2 (5 bases). Germline lookup yields CDR1 MNHNS and CDR2 SASEGT. CDR3 length: 13 residues. V shed 5 bases and J shed 5 bases, with 11 bases lying between them. The chain's CDR3 is CASSWGAGDTQYF. CDR3 sequence (DNA): TGTGCCAGCAGTTGGGGTGCGGGAGATACGCAGTATTTT.

The J gene is TRBJ2-2, the V gene TRBV10-3; 10 bases map to TRBD2. V trimming: 10 bases; J trimming: 0 bases; junction bases outside the gene matches: 5. The CDR3 is made up of 15 amino acids. The germline CDR1 and CDR2 sequences are ENHRY and SYGVKD. This CDR3 is CATRTSGPNTGELFF. CDR3 DNA sequence: TGTGCCACCCGGACTAGCGGACCGAACACCGGGGAGCTGTTTTTT.

This clone occurred a few times. The DNA of the CDR3 is TGCGCCAGCAGCTTGATGTCGGGACAGAGAAATGAAAAACTGTTTTTT. Translating it yields CASSLMSGQRNEKLFF. This chain uses TRBV5-1 with TRBJ1-4; TRBD1 matches 7 bases. Looked up from germline, CDR1 is SGHRS and CDR2 is YFSETQ. The J segment lost 5 bases and the V segment lost 1 base, leaving 8 bases of the junction unmatched. CDR3 length equals 16 residues.

V gene TRBV4-1 combines with J gene TRBJ1-3; D unclear. Germline V lookup: CDR1 MGHRA, CDR2 YSYEKL. V gave up 1 base and J gave up 0 bases, with 10 bases separating them. There are 16 residues in the CDR3. The CDR3 loop reads CASSQGTWSSGNTIYF. Written as DNA, the CDR3 is TGCGCCAGCAGCCAAGGAACGTGGAGCTCTGGAAACACCATATATTTT.

This chain joins TRBV11-3 and TRBJ1-6; 9 bases are shared with TRBD1. The CDR3 loop spans 17 amino acids. Losses at the gene ends were 3 bases for V and 8 bases for J; bases not matched to a gene: 11. The germline V gene has CDR1 SGHNT and CDR2 YENEEA. Here the CDR3 DNA reads TGTGCCAGCAGCTTTCCGGACAGGGACAGGGAGGATTCACCCCTCCACTTT. As protein: CASSFPDRDREDSPLHF.

V is TRBV9 and J is TRBJ1-2; TRBD1 is a possible D gene (6 bases). Germline CDR1 and CDR2: SGDLS and YYNGEE. Trimming took off 7 bases at V and 1 base at J, with 14 bases between the two ends. CDR3 length equals 14 residues. In DNA form, the CDR3 reads TGTGCCAGCGGAAGGACAGACTATAACTATGGCTACACCTTC. Translated: CASGRTDYNYGYTF. Filled out from reference TRBV9 and TRBJ1-2, the complete variable domain reads DSGVTQTPKHLITATGQRVTLRCSPRSGDLSVYWYQQSLDQGLQFLIQYYNGEERAKGNILERFSAQQFPDLHSELNLSSLELGDSALYFCASGRTDYNYGYTFGSGTRLTVV.

V is TRBV10-1 and J is TRBJ2-3; 7 bases map to TRBD2. Germline values: CDR1 WNHNN, CDR2 SYGVQD (reference sequence). V was clipped by 6 bases and J by 0 bases; unmatched bases: 3. The CDR3 has 14 residues. This CDR3 reads CASSAGESTDTQYF. CDR3 DNA sequence: TGCGCCAGCAGCGCGGGAGAAAGCACAGATACGCAGTATTTT.

The DNA for the CDR3 is TGTGCCAGCAGTGAAGTTTCAGGGGCGGGAGGGCTGAGGGAGACCCAGTACTTC. Its translation: CASSEVSGAGGLRETQYF. The chain combines TRBV6-1 with TRBJ2-5, with 9 bases that match TRBD2. The CDR3 length is 18 residues. In germline, CDR1 is MNHNS, CDR2 SASEGT. Germline trimming cut 1 base from V and 5 bases from J; bases unmatched to any gene: 14.

The chain employs TRBV30 and TRBJ2-5, with 8 positions matching TRBD2. J gave up 7 bases and V 4 bases, and 11 bases lay outside the gene matches. The CDR3 has 14 residues. Germline V gives CDR1 GTSNPN, CDR2 SVGIG (reference sequence). DNA for the CDR3: TGTGCCTGGATAGGGAGCGGGGGTACAGGGACCCAGTACTTC. Its translation is CAWIGSGGTGTQYF.

The chain is built from TRBV9 and TRBJ2-1; 9 nucleotides agree with TRBD2. V lost 0 bases to trimming and J lost 7 bases; unmatched junction nucleotides: 2. The CDR3 has 14 residues. Germline loops: CDR1 SGDLS, CDR2 YYNGEE. The CDR3 DNA reads TGTGCCAGCAGCGTAGGGACTAGCGCAAATGAGCAGTTCTTC. Translated: CASSVGTSANEQFF. The complete variable domain, with remaining parts taken from reference TRBV9 and TRBJ2-1, reads DSGVTQTPKHLITATGQRVTLRCSPRSGDLSVYWYQQSLDQGLQFLIQYYNGEERAKGNILERFSAQQFPDLHSELNLSSLELGDSALYFCASSVGTSANEQFFGPGTRLTVL.

This clone came up a few times. This chain connects TRBV12-5 to TRBJ2-1, with 13 bases matching TRBD2. Germline-derived CDR1 and CDR2 are LGHNT and FRNRAP. V lost 0 bases, J lost 7 bases, and 6 bases stayed unmatched. This CDR3 comprises 17 residues. The CDR3 here is CASGLVLGLAGSNEQFF. The CDR3 DNA sequence: TGTGCTAGTGGTTTGGTACTGGGACTAGCGGGGAGTAATGAGCAGTTCTTC.

The chain uses TRBV4-1 and TRBJ2-3; D unresolved. Trimming shortened V by 0 bases and J by 2 bases, and 18 bases separated the two germline ends. CDR1 is MGHRA and CDR2 is YSYEKL in the germline V gene. The CDR3 covers 18 residues. CDR3 bases: TGCGCCAGCAGCCAAGACTCCCCTTTAGCAGCCAACACAGATACGCAGTATTTT. Residues: CASSQDSPLAANTDTQYF.

This chain links TRBV7-3 with TRBJ2-1; 11 bases agree with TRBD2. V shed 4 bases and J 4 bases; nucleotides not matched to a gene: 3. Looked up from germline, CDR1 is SGHTA and CDR2 is FQGTGA. CDR3 length equals 15 residues. The CDR3 region has the DNA TGTGCCAGCAGCTGGACTAGCGGGCTATACAATGAGCAGTTCTTC. Its protein product is CASSWTSGLYNEQFF.

V and J are TRBV7-8 and TRBJ1-4, with TRBD1 matching over 8 bases. The V gene's germline CDR1 is SGHVS and CDR2 FQNEAQ. With 4 bases clipped from V and 7 bases from J, the junction kept 8 bases outside the gene matches. This CDR3 comprises 15 residues. This CDR3 reads CASSSGQADSEKLFF. The CDR3 DNA follows: TGTGCCAGCAGCTCGGGACAGGCCGACAGTGAAAAACTGTTTTTT.

This chain joins TRBV2 and TRBJ1-3; a weak D match, TRBD1 (5 bases). CDR3 length equals 14 residues. Trimming removed 7 bases from V and 1 base from J, with 11 bases in between. CDR1 and CDR2 (germline): SNHLY, FYNNEI. CDR3: CASTVPGSGNTIYF. Here the CDR3 DNA reads TGTGCCAGCACCGTACCAGGGTCTGGAAACACCATATATTTT. The full variable domain, with the rest looked up from reference TRBV2 and TRBJ1-3, is EPEVTQTPSHQVTQMGQEVILRCVPISNHLYFYWYRQILGQKVEFLVSFYNNEISEKSEIFDDQFSVERPDGSNFTLKIRSTKLEDSAMYFCASTVPGSGNTIYFGEGSWLTVV.

The gene calls are TRBV30 and TRBJ1-1; 7 bases map to TRBD1. CDR3 size: 13 residues. V shed 2 bases and J 4 bases; nucleotides not matched to a gene: 4. Per the germline V gene, CDR1 is GTSNPN and CDR2 is SVGIG (reference sequence). Written as DNA, the CDR3 is TGTGCCTGGAGTACAGGGGCGCCCACTGAAGCTTTCTTT. Translation: CAWSTGAPTEAFF.

The V gene is TRBV18, the J gene TRBJ1-2; 7 positions match TRBD1. This CDR3 region has 17 residues. CDR1 and CDR2 (germline): KGHSH, LQKENI. V shed 3 bases and J 2 bases; nucleotides not matched to a gene: 12. CDR3 in amino acids: CASSPETGTMGNYGYTF. Written as DNA, the CDR3 is TGTGCCAGCTCACCCGAGACAGGGACGATGGGCAACTATGGCTACACCTTC.

This sequence joins TRBV5-5 and TRBJ1-4, with a weak D call TRBD1 (6 bases). The CDR3 covers 14 residues. Germline V gives CDR1 SGHKS, CDR2 YYEKEE (reference sequence). V lost 5 bases and J 7 bases, leaving 15 bases between the germline ends. In DNA form, the CDR3 reads TGTGCCAGCAGTTTCCCAGGGGACGTTGAAAAACTGTTTTTT. This encodes CASSFPGDVEKLFF.

The J gene is TRBJ2-1, the V gene TRBV5-1, with TRBD2 identical over 13 bases. Germline CDR1 reads SGHRS; CDR2 reads YFSETQ. The CDR3 has 14 residues. Trimming cost V 5 bases and J 6 bases; bases outside gene matches: 2. The CDR3 loop is CASSRTSGSNEQFF. CDR3 sequence (DNA): TGCGCCAGCAGTAGGACTAGCGGGAGCAATGAGCAGTTCTTC.

This clone was found a few times. The CDR3 DNA follows: TGTGCCAGCAGCTCCCGGCAAAAGGGGGGGGCTGAGCAGTTCTTC. Its translation is CASSSRQKGGAEQFF. The V and J genes are TRBV11-2 and TRBJ2-1; TRBD2 might be the D (7 bases). The germline V gene encodes CDR1 SGHAT and CDR2 FQNNGV. This CDR3 has 15 residues. V was clipped by 4 bases and J by 9 bases, with 19 bases between them. Filled out from reference TRBV11-2 and TRBJ2-1, the complete variable domain reads EAGVAQSPRYKIIEKRQSVAFWCNPISGHATLYWYQQILGQGPKLLIQFQNNGVVDDSQLPKDRFSAERLKGVDSTLKIQPAKLEDSAVYLCASSSRQKGGAEQFFGPGTRLTVL.

There are a few counts of this clone. In DNA form, the CDR3 reads TGTGCCAGCAGTTACGAGGGATCCACAGGGTCCTATGGCTACACCTTC. It yields the protein CASSYEGSTGSYGYTF. This sequence joins TRBV6-5 and TRBJ1-2, with a tentative D call TRBD1 (6 bases). CDR3 length: 16 residues. In germline, CDR1 is MNHEY, CDR2 SVGAGI. V lost 2 bases, J lost 4 bases, and 17 bases lay in between.